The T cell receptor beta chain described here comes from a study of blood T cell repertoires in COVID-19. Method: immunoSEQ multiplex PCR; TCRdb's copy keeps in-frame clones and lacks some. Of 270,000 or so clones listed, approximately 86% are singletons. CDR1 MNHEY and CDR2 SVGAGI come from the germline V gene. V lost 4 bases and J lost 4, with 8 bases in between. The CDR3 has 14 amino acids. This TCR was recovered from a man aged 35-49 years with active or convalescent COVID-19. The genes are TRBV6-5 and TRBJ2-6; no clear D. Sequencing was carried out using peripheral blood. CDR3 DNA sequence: TGTGCCAGCAGTTTCTTAATGGGGGCCAACGTCCTGACTTTC. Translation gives CASSFLMGANVLTF.